The next 8 T cell receptor beta chains were all read from a single sample in a study of T cell responses to AZD1222 COVID-19 vaccine. Method: immunoSEQ multiplex PCR; TCRdb's copy keeps in-frame clones and lacks some. The sample lists some 120,000 clones; roughly 92% were seen once. This specimen consisted of peripheral blood, obtained on day 0 of AZD1222 vaccination. The receptors originated from an adult in good health.

The CDR3 protein is CASSLTGYLGNEQFF. The CDR3 DNA reads TGTGCCAGCAGTTTGACAGGGTACCTTGGCAATGAGCAGTTCTTC. The chain has TRBV28 and TRBJ2-1, with 7 positions matching TRBD1. Germline CDR1 and CDR2: MDHEN and SYDVKM. Trimming at V came to 3 bases and at J to 6 bases, leaving 8 bases not matched to a gene. There are 15 residues in the CDR3.

The gene calls are TRBV10-3 and TRBJ2-4; 10 positions agree with TRBD2. V dropped 3 bases and J dropped 8; count of bases not matched to a gene: 4. Germline-derived CDR1 and CDR2 are ENHRY and SYGVKD. The CDR3 loop spans 14 amino acids. Here the CDR3 DNA reads TGTGCCATCAGTGAAAGCGGGGGGGCCTACATTCAGTACTTC. This codes for CAISESGGAYIQYF.

The V gene is TRBV18, the J gene TRBJ2-7; tentatively, D is TRBD2 (7 bases). Trimming removed 4 bases from V and 5 bases from J, with 12 bases in between. The CDR3 is 13 residues long. CDR1 KGHSH and CDR2 LQKENI come from the germline V gene. In DNA, the CDR3 is TGTGCCAGCTCACGGGGGGGCCGGGACGAGCAGTACTTC. Translation: CASSRGGRDEQYF. Combining the CDR3 with reference TRBV18 and TRBJ2-7 gives the whole variable domain NAGVMQNPRHLVRRRGQEARLRCSPMKGHSHVYWYRQLPEEGLKFMVYLQKENIIDESGMPKERFSAEFPKEGPSILRIQQVVRGDSAAYFCASSRGGRDEQYFGPGTRLTVT.

This chain connects TRBV6-6 to TRBJ2-3; TRBD2 agrees at 7 bases. V trimming: 2 bases; J trimming: 2 bases; junction bases outside the gene matches: 4. In germline, CDR1 is MNHNY, CDR2 SVGAGI (reference sequence). This CDR3 has 15 residues. The CDR3, as DNA: TGTGCCAGCAGTTACCCAGCGGGGATCACAGATACGCAGTATTTT. Its protein is CASSYPAGITDTQYF.

The chain has TRBV29-1 and TRBJ1-1, with D unclear. In germline, CDR1 is SQVTM, CDR2 ANQGSEA. The V end was cut by 4 bases, the J end by 4 bases, with 13 bases between. This CDR3 has 13 residues. The CDR3 sequence is CSVGDGYFTEAFF. The DNA of the CDR3 is TGCAGCGTTGGAGACGGCTACTTCACTGAAGCTTTCTTT.

J is TRBJ1-4 and V is TRBV29-1; D unclear. Germline CDR1 is SQVTM and CDR2 is ANQGSEA. This CDR3 is 13 amino acids long. Trimming cost V 4 bases and J 4 bases, with 10 bases left between them. CDR3 in DNA: TGCAGCGTTGGGAGAGGATTTAATGAAAAACTGTTTTTT. Encoded protein: CSVGRGFNEKLFF.

The chain is built from TRBV12-3 or TRBV12-4 and TRBJ1-3; D ambiguous. Trimming pared 5 bases from V and 8 bases from J, leaving 13 bases between. CDR3 length: 13 amino acids. As DNA, the CDR3 is TGTGCCAGCAGTACGACTGGATACTACACCATATATTTT. Amino acid sequence: CASSTTGYYTIYF.

This sequence joins TRBV6-5 and TRBJ1-4; perhaps TRBD1 as D (6 bases). Trimming stripped 5 bases from V and 5 bases from J, with 12 bases between. The V gene's germline CDR1 is MNHEY and CDR2 SVGAGI. CDR3 length: 14 residues. CDR3 region: CASSLDRLNEKLFF. The CDR3 DNA reads TGTGCCAGCAGTCTTGACAGGTTAAATGAAAAACTGTTTTTT.